Presented here are 30 T cell receptor beta chains from one specimen sequenced in a study of T cell responses to AZD1222 COVID-19 vaccine. Assay: immunoSEQ multiplex PCR; the TCRdb copy retains only in-frame clones and omits some. The sample includes over 100,000 clones, about nine tenths of them seen just once. The sample was peripheral blood, taken 28 days after the second AZD1222 dose. The receptors shown here come from an adult who received the AZD1222 COVID-19 vaccine.

This clone has just one count. The chain couples TRBV9 to TRBJ2-4; 7 nucleotides align to TRBD1. Germline loops: CDR1 SGDLS, CDR2 YYNGEE. The CDR3 extends over 14 amino acids. Trimming at V came to 2 bases and at J to 4 bases, leaving 3 bases not matched to a gene. CDR3 region: CASSVGTEKNIQYF. Written as DNA, the CDR3 is TGTGCCAGCAGCGTGGGGACAGAGAAAAACATTCAGTACTTC.

The genes are TRBV3-1 (or the pseudogene TRBV3-2) and TRBJ2-7, with TRBD2 matching 8 bases. The CDR3 consists of 15 residues. The ends lost 1 base at V and 5 bases at J; junction bases unmatched: 7. Germline V gene lookup returns CDR1 LGHDT and CDR2 YNNKEL (reference sequence). For the CDR3, the DNA is TGTGCCAGCAGCCAAGTATCAGCGGGGGATAACGAGCAGTACTTC. Its translation: CASSQVSAGDNEQYF.

The chain's CDR3 is CASSVVPGGTNYGYTF. CDR3 nucleotide sequence: TGTGCCAGCAGCGTAGTACCAGGGGGCACCAACTATGGCTACACCTTC. The chain employs TRBV9 and TRBJ1-2; TRBD1 aligns across 8 bases. Germline loops: CDR1 SGDLS, CDR2 YYNGEE. The CDR3 extends over 16 amino acids. V lost 0 bases and J lost 2; bases outside the gene matches: 6.

V usage is TRBV15 and J usage is TRBJ1-3; no firm D call. This CDR3 has 16 residues. Per the germline V gene, CDR1 is LNHNV and CDR2 is YYDKDF (reference sequence). V lost 0 bases and J 0 bases, leaving 9 bases between the germline ends. Written as DNA, the CDR3 is TGTGCCACCAGCAGAGATCAGAGAGGCTCTGGAAACACCATATATTTT. It encodes CATSRDQRGSGNTIYF.

This CDR3 is CASSTEQDTEAFF. The CDR3 nucleotides are TGTGCCAGCAGCACAGAACAAGACACTGAAGCTTTCTTT. V is TRBV6-5 and J is TRBJ1-1; D gene unclear. From germline, CDR1 is MNHEY and CDR2 SVGAGI. The CDR3 has 13 amino acids. Trimming pared 6 bases from V and 3 bases from J, leaving 11 bases between.

The V and J genes are TRBV18 and TRBJ2-1; D gene ambiguous. CDR1 KGHSH and CDR2 LQKENI come from the germline V gene. The CDR3 has 14 residues. The V end lost 3 bases, the J end lost 4 bases, and 10 bases lay between the germline ends. The CDR3 nucleotides are TGTGCCAGCTCACCGGGTCCGTCGTACAATGAGCAGTTCTTC. It encodes CASSPGPSYNEQFF.

This clone was seen only once. The rearrangement joins TRBV9 to TRBJ1-1, with D maybe TRBD1 (6 bases). CDR3 length: 18 residues. Trimming shortened V by 0 bases and J by 0 bases, and 18 bases separated the two germline ends. Germline V gene data show CDR1 as SGDLS and CDR2 as YYNGEE. The CDR3 here is CASSVDLTPRGLNTEAFF. The CDR3, as DNA: TGTGCCAGCAGCGTAGATTTGACCCCCAGGGGCTTGAACACTGAAGCTTTCTTT.

CDR3 coding DNA: TGCGCCAGCTCACCCGAAGGGAGGGGAGCTTTCTTT. This sequence encodes CASSPEGRGAFF. The chain carries TRBV5-1 and TRBJ1-1; weak D call: TRBD1 (5 bases). V lost 7 bases and J lost 10, with 17 bases in between. The CDR3 consists of 12 residues. Germline V gene lookup returns CDR1 SGHRS and CDR2 YFSETQ.

Only one count was recorded for this clone. The chain recombines TRBV5-8 with TRBJ2-3; 10 bases agree with TRBD1. The V gene's germline CDR1 is SGHTS and CDR2 YDEGEE. This CDR3 is built from 15 residues. With 4 bases clipped from V and 2 bases from J, the junction kept 4 bases outside the gene matches. The CDR3 region is CASSPGTGVTDTQYF. The DNA of the CDR3 is TGTGCCAGCAGCCCCGGGACAGGGGTCACAGATACGCAGTATTTT.

The chain couples TRBV7-2 to TRBJ2-7, with a weak D call TRBD2 (7 bases). Trimming stripped 3 bases from V and 7 bases from J, with 13 bases between. Looked up from germline, CDR1 is SGHTA and CDR2 is FQGNSA. The CDR3 extends over 13 amino acids. The CDR3 spells CASSFPGGREQYF. CDR3 in DNA: TGTGCCAGCAGCTTCCCGGGGGGCAGAGAGCAGTACTTC.

This rearrangement joins TRBV7-3 to TRBJ1-6; D might be TRBD1 (5 bases). Trimming removed 4 bases from V and 9 bases from J, with 13 bases in between. Per germline, CDR1 SGHTA and CDR2 FQGTGA. The CDR3 is 14 residues long. CDR3 amino acids: CASSSDISGSPLHF. CDR3 nucleotide sequence: TGTGCCAGCAGCTCGGACATTTCAGGTTCACCCCTCCACTTT.

The chain uses TRBV27 and TRBJ1-2; maybe TRBD1 (6 bases). Germline lookup yields CDR1 MNHEY and CDR2 SMNVEV (reference sequence). Trimming shortened V by 5 bases and J by 0 bases, and 22 bases separated the two germline ends. This CDR3 is 18 amino acids long. The CDR3 is CASSRLKPDSTSNYGYTF. CDR3 DNA: TGTGCCAGCAGTCGGCTAAAACCGGACAGCACTTCTAACTATGGCTACACCTTC.

This chain links TRBV18 with TRBJ1-2; D is unresolved. Germline CDR1 is KGHSH and CDR2 is LQKENI. With 1 base removed from V and 2 bases from J, the gap between germline ends came to 5 bases. The CDR3 runs 13 residues. The CDR3 region is CASSPLGNYGYTF. CDR3 nucleotide sequence: TGTGCCAGCTCACCACTGGGGAACTATGGCTACACCTTC.

V and J are TRBV3-1 (or the pseudogene TRBV3-2) and TRBJ2-7; TRBD1 is a possible D gene (5 bases). CDR1 and CDR2 (germline): LGHDT, YNNKEL (reference sequence). The ends were cut back, 0 bases at V and 4 bases at J, with 19 bases in the middle. This CDR3 comprises 17 residues. As DNA, the CDR3 is TGTGCCAGCAGCCAAGATCCAAGGGGTAGGAGTGGTTACGAGCAGTACTTC. It specifies CASSQDPRGRSGYEQYF.

V gene TRBV5-1 combines with J gene TRBJ2-6, with 7 nucleotides matching TRBD1. Germline lookup yields CDR1 SGHRS and CDR2 YFSETQ. The trim removed 3 bases at V and 0 bases at J, leaving 6 bases unmatched. CDR3 length: 17 amino acids. CDR3 residues: CASSSPGQASGANVLTF. DNA of the CDR3: TGCGCCAGCAGCTCGCCTGGACAGGCCTCTGGGGCCAACGTCCTGACTTTC.

The genes are TRBV11-2 and TRBJ2-3; 8 bases line up with TRBD1. Trimming at V came to 5 bases and at J to 4 bases, leaving 17 bases not matched to a gene. Germline CDR1 SGHAT, CDR2 FQNNGV. CDR3 length: 18 residues. The chain's CDR3 is CASSRTGKQPRGSDTQYF. In nucleotides, the CDR3 is TGTGCCAGCAGCCGGACAGGGAAACAACCCAGGGGCTCAGATACGCAGTATTTT.

This clone came up a few times. The chain joins TRBV6-5 to TRBJ1-3; D might be TRBD1 (6 bases). The CDR3 contains 16 residues. V was clipped by 2 bases and J by 1 base, with 12 bases between them. Germline loops: CDR1 MNHEY, CDR2 SVGAGI. The CDR3 coding sequence is TGTGCCAGCAGTTACGGACAGAGCTCTTCTGGAAACACCATATATTTT. Protein product: CASSYGQSSSGNTIYF.

V and J are TRBV19 and TRBJ2-7; 11 positions agree with TRBD2. The CDR3 runs 15 residues. CDR1 and CDR2 (germline): LNHDA, SQIVND (reference sequence). V gave up 6 bases and J gave up 3 bases; unmatched junction bases: 7. CDR3 sequence: CASRETSGGGYEQYF. Here the CDR3 DNA reads TGTGCCAGTAGAGAAACTAGCGGGGGTGGCTACGAGCAGTACTTC.

The chain recombines TRBV21-1 with TRBJ1-6; the table's D call, TRBD1, has no DNA check behind it. TRBV21-1 is assigned pseudogene status. This CDR3 spans 17 amino acids. The CDR3 DNA reads as TGTGCCAGCAGCAAAAAGTGGTTTGGGCTGCGTAATTTACCCCTCCACTTT. Translating it yields CASSKKWFGLRNLPLHF.

The chain has TRBV5-4 and TRBJ1-3; no reliable D call. The V gene's germline CDR1 is SGHNT and CDR2 YYREEE (reference sequence). The germline V and J ends were trimmed by 2 bases and 0 bases, with 9 bases remaining between them. The CDR3 is 15 residues long. Here the CDR3 DNA reads TGTGCCAGCAGCTTCGGTAGCGTCTCTGGAAACACCATATATTTT. Protein: CASSFGSVSGNTIYF.

V is TRBV7-2 and J is TRBJ2-2; TRBD1 matches 9 bases. The trim removed 3 bases at V and 6 bases at J, leaving 2 bases unmatched. The CDR3 extends over 14 amino acids. Germline values: CDR1 SGHTA, CDR2 FQGNSA. The CDR3 reads CASSLDRGSGELFF. In DNA, the CDR3 is TGTGCCAGCAGCTTGGACAGGGGATCCGGGGAGCTGTTTTTT.

The chain uses TRBV7-3 and TRBJ2-2; 10 bases align to TRBD1. Germline-derived CDR1 and CDR2 are SGHTA and FQGTGA. The junction had 5 bases not matched to a gene; V was cut back by 3 bases and J by 4 bases. This CDR3 has 16 residues. CDR3 region: CASSLSRTGGTGELFF. The CDR3 nucleotides read TGTGCCAGCAGCTTGTCGAGGACAGGGGGCACCGGGGAGCTGTTTTTT. Filled out from reference TRBV7-3 and TRBJ2-2, the complete variable domain reads GAGVSQTPSNKVTEKGKYVELRCDPISGHTALYWYRQSLGQGPEFLIYFQGTGAADDSGLPNDRFFAVRPEGSVSTLKIQRTERGDSAVYLCASSLSRTGGTGELFFGEGSRLTVL.

This chain connects TRBV6-1 to TRBJ2-1; 9 bases agree with TRBD2. V shed 3 bases, J shed 2 bases, and the junction held 5 bases outside the gene matches. CDR1 is MNHNS, CDR2 SASEGT, per germline. The CDR3 extends over 16 amino acids. The CDR3 nucleotides are TGTGCCAGCAGTGACCGAGCGGGGGGCGCCTACAATGAGCAGTTCTTC. Amino acid sequence: CASSDRAGGAYNEQFF.

J is TRBJ1-3 and V is TRBV28; D unresolved. V was trimmed by 6 bases and J by 0 bases, leaving 9 bases between them. The CDR3 covers 14 residues. Germline V gives CDR1 MDHEN, CDR2 SYDVKM. In DNA, the CDR3 is TGTGCCAGCAGGCAGGATCACTCTGGAAACACCATATATTTT. Translated: CASRQDHSGNTIYF.

The gene calls are TRBV12-3 or TRBV12-4 and TRBJ1-1; D gene unclear. V was pared by 5 bases and J by 5 bases, with 12 bases between. CDR3 length equals 13 residues. The CDR3 bases are TGTGCCAGCAGTCCCTGGACGGGTACTGAAGCTTTCTTT. Protein sequence: CASSPWTGTEAFF.

The CDR3 DNA is TGTGCCAGCAGTGATGTGGTCGGAAGGTACACCTTC. This codes for CASSDVVGRYTF. This chain links TRBV2 with TRBJ1-2; no firm D call. The CDR3 length is 12 residues. Germline V lookup: CDR1 SNHLY, CDR2 FYNNEI. The germline V and J ends were trimmed by 3 bases and 11 bases, with 13 bases remaining between them.

The genes are TRBV6-1 and TRBJ1-2; 8 nucleotides align to TRBD1. CDR1 is MNHNS and CDR2 is SASEGT in the germline V gene. The CDR3 contains 16 residues. V lost 2 bases to trimming and J lost 0 bases; unmatched junction nucleotides: 5. The CDR3 DNA sequence: TGTGCCAGCAGTGAATCAGGGGGCGTAGCTAACTATGGCTACACCTTC. Translated, it gives CASSESGGVANYGYTF.

V gene TRBV5-1 combines with J gene TRBJ1-2; weak D call: TRBD1 (5 bases). Trimming pared 3 bases from V and 6 bases from J, leaving 15 bases between. Germline assignment: CDR1 SGHRS and CDR2 YFSETQ. The CDR3 contains 14 residues. CDR3 sequence: CASSSPLGTDGYTF. In DNA, the CDR3 is TGCGCCAGCAGCTCACCTCTTGGGACGGATGGCTACACCTTC.

The chain uses TRBV7-9 and TRBJ2-7; 8 bases fit TRBD1. This CDR3 spans 15 amino acids. Germline V lookup: CDR1 SEHNR, CDR2 FQNEAQ (reference sequence). Trimming at V came to 2 bases and at J to 3 bases, leaving 6 bases not matched to a gene. This chain's CDR3 is CASSLIQGANYEQYF. The CDR3 DNA reads TGTGCCAGCAGCTTAATCCAGGGGGCGAACTACGAGCAGTACTTC.

The rearrangement uses TRBV2 and TRBJ1-5; TRBD1 agrees at 8 bases. Per the germline V gene, CDR1 is SNHLY and CDR2 is FYNNEI. The CDR3 is 14 residues long. The V gene end was trimmed by 4 bases and the J gene end by 4 bases; junction bases not matched to a gene: 3. This CDR3 reads CASSAGGLNQPQHF. The CDR3, as DNA: TGTGCCAGCAGTGCAGGGGGCCTGAATCAGCCCCAGCATTTT.